What follows is one TCR beta chain and its context. After removal of 4 bases from V and 0 bases from J, the junction contained 1 base not matched to a gene. CDR1 and CDR2 from the germline V gene are SGHTA and FQGNSA. The CDR3 is 14 residues long. This record belongs to a study of early T cells in non-severe SARS-CoV-2 infection. TCRdb independently ran MiXCR on the 5' RACE reads; one entry per CDR3 protein. Of fewer than 100,000 distinct CDR3 sequences in the sample, approximately 10% were seen once. Sequenced: whole blood. The sequence was obtained from an adult who was a healthcare worker with PCR-confirmed SARS-CoV-2 infection or an uninfected control (not recorded which). V and J are TRBV7-2 and TRBJ2-5; 8 nucleotides agree with TRBD2. The DNA for the CDR3 is TGTGCCAGCAGCTCTAGCGGGTACCAAGAGACCCAGTACTTC. Amino acids: CASSSSGYQETQYF.